The 18 T cell receptor beta chains listed next were all sequenced from one sample in a study of blood T cell repertoires in COVID-19. TCRdb's copy holds only in-frame clones and misses some; the assay was immunoSEQ multiplex PCR. The sample has 200,000 to 250,000 clones, 84% seen once. Source material: peripheral blood. These receptors originate from a man aged 50 to 60 with acute or convalescent COVID-19.

This clone has only a few counts. The rearrangement joins TRBV7-3 to TRBJ2-3, with TRBD1 identical over 9 bases. The CDR3 has 16 residues. Germline lookup yields CDR1 SGHTA and CDR2 FQGTGA. V dropped 5 bases and J dropped 4; count of bases not matched to a gene: 10. The CDR3 spells CASSPSGQGGSDTQYF. The DNA of the CDR3 is TGTGCCAGCAGCCCCTCGGGACAGGGAGGTTCAGATACGCAGTATTTT.

This chain connects TRBV21-1 to TRBJ1-1; the D segment call TRBD1 is taken from the table without a DNA check. TRBV21-1 is a pseudogene segment. The CDR3 totals 15 residues. The CDR3 protein is CASSIQSPWNTEAFF. In DNA form, the CDR3 reads TGTGCCAGCAGCATACAGAGCCCCTGGAACACTGAAGCTTTCTTT.

The chain is built from TRBV7-9 and TRBJ1-4; the D is unclear. V lost 3 bases and J 7 bases, leaving 6 bases between the germline ends. Germline values: CDR1 SEHNR, CDR2 FQNEAQ (reference sequence). CDR3 length: 12 amino acids. The CDR3 is CASSFLSEKLFF. Written as DNA, the CDR3 is TGTGCCAGCAGCTTTCTTAGTGAAAAACTGTTTTTT.

J is TRBJ2-3 and V is TRBV7-6, with TRBD2 matching 15 bases. Trimming removed 5 bases from V and 7 bases from J; junction bases left unmatched: 7. The CDR3 runs to 16 residues. CDR1 and CDR2 (germline): SGHVS, FNYEAQ. The CDR3 DNA follows: TGTGCCAGCAGCCCGGGACTAGCGGGAGGTGGGAATACGCAGTATTTT. Translating gives CASSPGLAGGGNTQYF. The full variable domain, rest sourced from reference TRBV7-6 and TRBJ2-3, is GAGVSQSPRYKVTKRGQDVALRCDPISGHVSLYWYRQALGQGPEFLTYFNYEAQQDKSGLPNDRFSAERPEGSISTLTIQRTEQRDSAMYRCASSPGLAGGGNTQYFGPGTRLTVL.

With regard to this clone: An end of the junction does not agree with germline; a read error may underlie this. The chain uses TRBV15 and TRBJ2-1, with 7 bases lining up with TRBD2. The CDR3 covers 17 residues. CDR1 and CDR2 (germline): LNHNV, YYDKDF (reference sequence). The CDR3 DNA is TGTGCCACCAGTAGAGTCTTGGGGGGGAGCTCCTACAATGAGCAGTTCTTC. Translation: CATSRVLGGSSYNEQFF.

The chain has TRBV14 and TRBJ1-3, with D possibly TRBD1 on 5 matching bases. CDR3 length: 15 amino acids. V lost 2 bases and J 0 bases, leaving 8 bases between the germline ends. Per germline, CDR1 SGHDN and CDR2 FVKESK. This CDR3 reads CASSQQGFSGNTIYF. CDR3 DNA sequence: TGTGCCAGCAGCCAACAGGGCTTCTCTGGAAACACCATATATTTT.

The rearrangement links TRBV7-2 to TRBJ1-5; 7 nucleotides agree with TRBD1. This CDR3 is 16 amino acids long. Germline lookup yields CDR1 SGHTA and CDR2 FQGNSA. V gave up 7 bases and J gave up 0 bases; unmatched junction bases: 9. The CDR3 protein is CASTLGTAYSNQPQHF. CDR3 nucleotide sequence: TGTGCCAGCACCCTGGGGACAGCGTATAGCAATCAGCCCCAGCATTTT.

V gene TRBV5-1 combines with J gene TRBJ2-7; 8 nucleotides align to TRBD1. Per the germline V gene, CDR1 is SGHRS and CDR2 is YFSETQ. The V segment lost 4 bases and the J segment 6 bases; nucleotides outside the gene matches: 18. The CDR3 is 17 residues long. The DNA for the CDR3 is TGCGCCAGCAGCCGTCATGAACTTTTAGGACAGGGCAGCGAGCAGTACTTC. It yields the protein CASSRHELLGQGSEQYF.

This clone turned up a few times. J is TRBJ2-5 and V is TRBV12-5, with 11 nucleotides matching TRBD2. The germline CDR1 and CDR2 sequences are LGHNT and FRNRAP. The CDR3 length is 20 residues. The junction had 17 bases not matched to a gene; V was cut back by 4 bases and J by 1 base. The DNA for the CDR3 is TGTGCTAGTGGTTCGATCCCAACAGTAGCGGGAGGGCGGGGCCAAGAGACCCAGTACTTC. Translated, it gives CASGSIPTVAGGRGQETQYF.

The chain links TRBV19 to TRBJ2-1; 11 bases agree with TRBD2. The V segment lost 5 bases and the J segment 7 bases; nucleotides outside the gene matches: 13. This CDR3 is 17 amino acids long. The germline V gene has CDR1 LNHDA and CDR2 SQIVND (reference sequence). The CDR3 sequence: CASSSRTGTSGRNEQFF. The CDR3 DNA follows: TGTGCCAGTAGTTCCCGGACCGGGACTAGCGGAAGGAATGAGCAGTTCTTC.

V usage is TRBV18 and J usage is TRBJ2-1; D may be TRBD2 (6 bases). Germline values: CDR1 KGHSH, CDR2 LQKENI. The CDR3 loop spans 16 amino acids. Trimming left V 8 bases short and J 2 bases short, with 19 bases between. CDR3 region: CASTGAWGDPYNEQFF. CDR3 sequence (DNA): TGTGCCAGCACTGGCGCCTGGGGGGACCCCTACAATGAGCAGTTCTTC.

The chain links TRBV6-6 to TRBJ2-2; 12 bases map to TRBD2. The CDR3 contains 15 residues. The ends lost 9 bases at V and 3 bases at J; junction bases unmatched: 5. CDR1 MNHNY and CDR2 SVGAGI come from the germline V gene (reference sequence). This chain's CDR3 is CASLAGGPYTGELFF. The CDR3 DNA is TGTGCCAGTCTAGCGGGAGGGCCCTACACCGGGGAGCTGTTTTTT.

The rearrangement joins TRBV10-1 to TRBJ2-3; tentatively, D is TRBD2 (6 bases). The CDR3 covers 13 residues. Trimming cost V 3 bases and J 6 bases, with 10 bases left between them. The germline V gene has CDR1 WNHNN and CDR2 SYGVQD (reference sequence). The CDR3 DNA sequence: TGCGCCAGCAGTGATGGGGGGACTGATACGCAGTATTTT. Translating gives CASSDGGTDTQYF.

This clone was seen only a few times. The same CDR3 also results from other DNA sequences found in this sample. The chain recombines TRBV18 with TRBJ2-6; D is perhaps TRBD1 (6 bases). Germline V gene lookup returns CDR1 KGHSH and CDR2 LQKENI. This CDR3 is 16 amino acids long. With 1 base removed from V and 4 bases from J, the gap between germline ends came to 11 bases. This CDR3 is CASSPLGGQGANVLTF. Here the CDR3 DNA reads TGTGCCAGCTCACCACTTGGGGGCCAAGGGGCCAACGTCCTGACTTTC.

The genes are TRBV19 and TRBJ1-5, with 8 bases lining up with TRBD1. V dropped 5 bases and J dropped 5; count of bases not matched to a gene: 5. The CDR3 consists of 14 residues. Germline V gene sequence: CDR1 LNHDA, CDR2 SQIVND (reference sequence). CDR3: CASSPTGEYQPQHF. The CDR3 nucleotides read TGTGCCAGTAGTCCGACAGGGGAGTATCAGCCCCAGCATTTT.

This rearrangement joins TRBV28 to TRBJ2-7; 7 nucleotides align to TRBD1. V was pared by 6 bases and J by 3 bases, with 8 bases of the junction left unmatched. The CDR3 length is 14 residues. Germline CDR1 reads MDHEN; CDR2 reads SYDVKM. CDR3 in DNA: TGTGCCAGCAGCCCACCCGACAGGGACTACGAGCAGTACTTC. This translates into CASSPPDRDYEQYF.

The chain joins TRBV6-6 to TRBJ1-5, with unresolved D. Per the germline V gene, CDR1 is MNHNY and CDR2 is SVGAGI (reference sequence). There are 15 residues in the CDR3. Trimming removed 3 bases from V and 1 base from J, with 10 bases in between. In DNA, the CDR3 is TGTGCCAGCAGTTATCTGGTACTAAGCAATCAGCCCCAGCATTTT. This gives the protein CASSYLVLSNQPQHF.

The V call is TRBV19, the J call TRBJ1-2, with D possibly matching TRBD1 (5 bases). Germline CDR1 is LNHDA and CDR2 is SQIVND (reference sequence). Trimming took off 7 bases at V and 2 bases at J, with 17 bases between the two ends. The CDR3 has 15 residues. The CDR3 loop is CASTYRRAGNYGYTF. CDR3 nucleotide sequence: TGTGCCAGTACCTACCGGAGGGCAGGGAACTATGGCTACACCTTC. The full variable domain, its missing parts supplied by reference TRBV19 and TRBJ1-2, is DGGITQSPKYLFRKEGQNVTLSCEQNLNHDAMYWYRQDPGQGLRLIYYSQIVNDFQKGDIAEGYSVSREKKESFPLTVTSAQKNPTAFYLCASTYRRAGNYGYTFGSGTRLTVV.